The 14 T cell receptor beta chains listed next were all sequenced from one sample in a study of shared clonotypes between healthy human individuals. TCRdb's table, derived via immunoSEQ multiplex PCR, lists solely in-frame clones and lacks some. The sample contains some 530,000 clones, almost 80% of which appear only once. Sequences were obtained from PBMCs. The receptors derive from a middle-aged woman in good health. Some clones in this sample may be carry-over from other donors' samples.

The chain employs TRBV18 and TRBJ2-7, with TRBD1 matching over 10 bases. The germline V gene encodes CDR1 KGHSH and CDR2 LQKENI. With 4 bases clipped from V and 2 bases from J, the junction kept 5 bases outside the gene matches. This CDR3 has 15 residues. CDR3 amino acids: CASSQTGTGAYEQYF. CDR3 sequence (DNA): TGTGCCAGCTCACAAACCGGGACAGGGGCCTACGAGCAGTACTTC.

CDR3 loop: CASSPDPGPFLTQYF. The CDR3 nucleotides read TGTGCCAGCAGCCCTGACCCGGGCCCCTTCTTGACCCAGTACTTC. The genes are TRBV11-2 and TRBJ2-5, with D unclear. The CDR3 spans 15 residues. The V end lost 5 bases, the J end lost 7 bases, and 20 bases lay between the germline ends. Per the germline V gene, CDR1 is SGHAT and CDR2 is FQNNGV.

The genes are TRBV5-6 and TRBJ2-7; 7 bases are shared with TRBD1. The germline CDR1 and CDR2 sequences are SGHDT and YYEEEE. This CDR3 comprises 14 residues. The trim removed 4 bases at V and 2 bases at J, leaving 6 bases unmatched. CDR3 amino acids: CASSRGQFTYEQYF. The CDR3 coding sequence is TGTGCCAGCAGCAGGGGACAGTTCACCTACGAGCAGTACTTC.

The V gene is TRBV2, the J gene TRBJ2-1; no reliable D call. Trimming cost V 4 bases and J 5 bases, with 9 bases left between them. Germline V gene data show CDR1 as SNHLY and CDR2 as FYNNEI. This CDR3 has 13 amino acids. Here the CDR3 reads CASSVEIHNEQFF. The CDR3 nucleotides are TGTGCCAGCAGTGTGGAGATTCACAATGAGCAGTTCTTC.

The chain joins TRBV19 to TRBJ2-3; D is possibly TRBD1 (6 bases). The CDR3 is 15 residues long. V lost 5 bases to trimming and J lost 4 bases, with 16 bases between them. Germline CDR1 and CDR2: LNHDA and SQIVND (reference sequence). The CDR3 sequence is CASSAGRGLPDTQYF. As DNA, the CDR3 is TGTGCCAGTAGTGCTGGCAGGGGATTGCCAGATACGCAGTATTTT.

The DNA for the CDR3 is TGTGCCAGCAGCTTGGGAGGAACACAAGAGACCCAGTACTTC. The encoded protein is CASSLGGTQETQYF. The chain carries TRBV5-4 and TRBJ2-5; D is uncertain. Germline CDR1 is SGHNT and CDR2 is YYREEE (reference sequence). Between the trimmed V and J ends, which lost 0 bases and 2 bases, there was a span of 8 bases. The CDR3 covers 14 residues.

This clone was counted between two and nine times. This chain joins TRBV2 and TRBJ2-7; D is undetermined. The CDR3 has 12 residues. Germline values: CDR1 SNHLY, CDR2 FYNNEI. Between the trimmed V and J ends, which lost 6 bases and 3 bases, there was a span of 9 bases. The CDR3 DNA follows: TGTGCCAGCAGATACTCCAGCTACGAGCAGTACTTC. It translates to CASRYSSYEQYF. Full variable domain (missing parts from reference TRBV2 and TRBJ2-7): EPEVTQTPSHQVTQMGQEVILRCVPISNHLYFYWYRQILGQKVEFLVSFYNNEISEKSEIFDDQFSVERPDGSNFTLKIRSTKLEDSAMYFCASRYSSYEQYFGPGTRLTVT.

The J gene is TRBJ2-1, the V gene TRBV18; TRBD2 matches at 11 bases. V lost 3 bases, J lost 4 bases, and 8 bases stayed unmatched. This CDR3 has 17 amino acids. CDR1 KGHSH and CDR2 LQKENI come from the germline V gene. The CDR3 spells CASSPLIAGGRYNEQFF. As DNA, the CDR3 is TGTGCCAGCTCACCCCTCATAGCGGGAGGGAGGTACAATGAGCAGTTCTTC. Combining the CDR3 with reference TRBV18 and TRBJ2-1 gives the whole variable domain NAGVMQNPRHLVRRRGQEARLRCSPMKGHSHVYWYRQLPEEGLKFMVYLQKENIIDESGMPKERFSAEFPKEGPSILRIQQVVRGDSAAYFCASSPLIAGGRYNEQFFGPGTRLTVL.

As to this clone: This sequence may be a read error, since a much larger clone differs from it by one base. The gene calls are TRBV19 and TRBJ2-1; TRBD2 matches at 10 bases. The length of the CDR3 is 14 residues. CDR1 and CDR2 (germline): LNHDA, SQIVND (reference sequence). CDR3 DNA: TGTGCCGGTAGTACTAGCGGGGAGAGTTATGAGCAGTTCTTC. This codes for CAGSTSGESYEQFF.

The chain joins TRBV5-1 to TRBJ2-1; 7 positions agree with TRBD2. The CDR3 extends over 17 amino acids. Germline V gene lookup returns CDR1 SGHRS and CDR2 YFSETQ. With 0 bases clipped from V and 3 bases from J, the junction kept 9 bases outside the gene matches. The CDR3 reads CASSLGTSEPYYNEQFF. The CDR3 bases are TGCGCCAGCAGCTTGGGTACTAGCGAGCCCTACTACAATGAGCAGTTCTTC.

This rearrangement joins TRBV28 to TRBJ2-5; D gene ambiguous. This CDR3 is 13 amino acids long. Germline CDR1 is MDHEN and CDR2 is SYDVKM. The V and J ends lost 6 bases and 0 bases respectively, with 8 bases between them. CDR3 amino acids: CASRRTNQETQYF. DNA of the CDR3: TGTGCCAGCAGACGGACGAACCAAGAGACCCAGTACTTC.

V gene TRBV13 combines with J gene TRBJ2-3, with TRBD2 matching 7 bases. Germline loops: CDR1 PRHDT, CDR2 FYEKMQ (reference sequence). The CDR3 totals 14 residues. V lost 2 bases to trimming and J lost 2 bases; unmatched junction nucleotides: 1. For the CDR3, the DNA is TGTGCCAGCAGCTTAACTAGCGACACAGATACGCAGTATTTT. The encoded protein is CASSLTSDTDTQYF.

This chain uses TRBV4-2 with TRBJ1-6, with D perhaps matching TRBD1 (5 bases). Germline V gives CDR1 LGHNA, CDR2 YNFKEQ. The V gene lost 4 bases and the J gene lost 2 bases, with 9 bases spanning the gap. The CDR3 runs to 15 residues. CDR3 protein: CASSLTGPYNSPLHF. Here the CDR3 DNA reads TGTGCCAGCAGCCTTACAGGACCCTATAATTCACCCCTCCACTTT.

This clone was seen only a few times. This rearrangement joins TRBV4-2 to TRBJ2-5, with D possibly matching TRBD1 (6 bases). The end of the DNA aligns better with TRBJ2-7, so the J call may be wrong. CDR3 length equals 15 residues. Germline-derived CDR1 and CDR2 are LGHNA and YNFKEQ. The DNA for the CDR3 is TGTGCCAGCAGCCAAACCCAGGGGAGCTCCTACGAGCAGTACTTC. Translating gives CASSQTQGSSYEQYF.